This T cell receptor (beta chain) was profiled in a study of cytomegalovirus exposure and HLA in healthy donors. PCR was performed using 60 Vbeta and 13 Jbeta primers. In the original workflow: Later reanalysis found around 74 million unique TCR beta chains, about 11 million of them shared. Profiling relied on immunoSEQ multiplex PCR, and the TCRdb table lists in-frame clones only, not all of them. From that table come the V and J calls and clone size; the DNA was used to work out D and trimming. The sample contains roughly 110,000 clones, 81% of which appear only once. Concerning this clone itself: Its antigen is still unknown.

Study-wide results and caveats: Overall, roughly 150 TCR beta chains were annotated as cytomegalovirus-associated. Among donors in an Asian-associated ancestry cluster, a later analysis reportedly found fewer N-insertions than the roughly 670-donor mean. According to an earlier analysis, most TCR beta V segments yielded productive rearrangements about 87% or about 30% of the time.

Deletions cut 5 bases from V and 4 bases from J, with 6 bases between. CDR3 length equals 11 residues. Germline V lookup: CDR1 SGHVS, CDR2 FQNEAQ. The clonotype comes from a young man in good health and CMV-seronegative. The V gene is TRBV7-8, the J gene TRBJ2-7, with D hard to call. Sample: PBMCs. CDR3 residues: CASSLRYEQYF. The DNA of the CDR3 is TGTGCCAGCAGCCTTCGGTACGAGCAGTACTTC.